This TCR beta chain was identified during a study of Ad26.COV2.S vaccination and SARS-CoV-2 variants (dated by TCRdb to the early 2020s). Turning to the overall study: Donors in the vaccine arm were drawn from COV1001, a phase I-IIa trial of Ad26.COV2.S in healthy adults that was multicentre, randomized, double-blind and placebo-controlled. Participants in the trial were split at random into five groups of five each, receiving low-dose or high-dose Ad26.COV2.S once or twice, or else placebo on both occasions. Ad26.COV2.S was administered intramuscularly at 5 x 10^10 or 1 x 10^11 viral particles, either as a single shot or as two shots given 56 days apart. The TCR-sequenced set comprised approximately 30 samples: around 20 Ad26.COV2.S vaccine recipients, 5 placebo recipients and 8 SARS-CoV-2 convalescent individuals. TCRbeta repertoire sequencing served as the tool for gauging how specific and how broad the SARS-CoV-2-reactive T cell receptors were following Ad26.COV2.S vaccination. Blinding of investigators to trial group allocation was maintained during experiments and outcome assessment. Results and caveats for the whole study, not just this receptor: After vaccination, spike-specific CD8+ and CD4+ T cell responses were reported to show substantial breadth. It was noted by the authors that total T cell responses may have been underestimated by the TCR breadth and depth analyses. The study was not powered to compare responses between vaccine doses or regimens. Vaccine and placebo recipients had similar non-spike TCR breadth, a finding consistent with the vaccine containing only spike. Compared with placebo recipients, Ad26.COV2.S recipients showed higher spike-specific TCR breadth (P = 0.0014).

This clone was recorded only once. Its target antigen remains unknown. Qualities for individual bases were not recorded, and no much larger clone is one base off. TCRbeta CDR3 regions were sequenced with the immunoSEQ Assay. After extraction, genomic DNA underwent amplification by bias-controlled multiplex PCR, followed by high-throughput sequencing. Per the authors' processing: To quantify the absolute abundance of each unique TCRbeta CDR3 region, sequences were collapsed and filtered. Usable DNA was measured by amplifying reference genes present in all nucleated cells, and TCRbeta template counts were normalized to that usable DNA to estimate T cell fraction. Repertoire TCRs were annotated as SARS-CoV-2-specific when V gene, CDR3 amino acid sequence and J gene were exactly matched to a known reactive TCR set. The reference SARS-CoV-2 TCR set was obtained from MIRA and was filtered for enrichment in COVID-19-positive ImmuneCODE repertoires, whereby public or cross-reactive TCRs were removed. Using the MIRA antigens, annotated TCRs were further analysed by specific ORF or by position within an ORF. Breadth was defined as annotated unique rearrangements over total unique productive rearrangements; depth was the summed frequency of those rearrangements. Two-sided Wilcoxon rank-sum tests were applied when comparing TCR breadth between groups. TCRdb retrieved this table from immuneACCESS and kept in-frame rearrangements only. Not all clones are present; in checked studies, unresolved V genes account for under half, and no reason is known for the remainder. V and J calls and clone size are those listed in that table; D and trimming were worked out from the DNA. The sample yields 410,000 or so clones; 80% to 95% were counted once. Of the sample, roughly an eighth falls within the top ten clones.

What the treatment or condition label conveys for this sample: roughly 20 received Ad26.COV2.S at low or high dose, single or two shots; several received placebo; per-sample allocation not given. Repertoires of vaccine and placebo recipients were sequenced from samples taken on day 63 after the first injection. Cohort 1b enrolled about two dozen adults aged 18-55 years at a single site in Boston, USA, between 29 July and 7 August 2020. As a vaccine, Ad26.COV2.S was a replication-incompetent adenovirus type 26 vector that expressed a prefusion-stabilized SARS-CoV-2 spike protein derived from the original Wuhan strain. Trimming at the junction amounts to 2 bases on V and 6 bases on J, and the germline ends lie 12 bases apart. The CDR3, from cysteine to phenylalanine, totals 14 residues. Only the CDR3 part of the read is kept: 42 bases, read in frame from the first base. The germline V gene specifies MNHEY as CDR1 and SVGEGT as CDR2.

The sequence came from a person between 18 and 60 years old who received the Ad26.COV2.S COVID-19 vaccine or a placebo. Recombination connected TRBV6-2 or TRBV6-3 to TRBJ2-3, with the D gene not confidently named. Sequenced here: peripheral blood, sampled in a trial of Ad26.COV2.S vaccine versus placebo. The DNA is TGTGCCAGCAGTTACAGACCCTTTGTGGATACGCAGTATTTT. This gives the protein CASSYRPFVDTQYF.